The 14 T cell receptor beta chains listed next were all sequenced from one sample in a study of shared clonotypes between healthy human individuals (dated by TCRdb to the early 2020s). Preparation of the library involved the immunoSEQ multiplex PCR assay. TCRdb holds this immuneACCESS table with in-frame rearrangements only. Some clones are missing; in checked studies, unresolved V genes explain under half, and the rest has no known cause. The sample table holds more than 2,000,000 clones, of which around 94% were seen once. The top ten constitute more than 0.12% of the sample. Sequencing was performed on naive CD4+ T cells sorted from blood. What this sample's cell subset or site label stands for: CD45RA+ positively selected. Receptors were obtained from a man younger than 35 in good health.

V gene TRBV2 combines with J gene TRBJ2-3; D is unresolved. CDR3 length: 13 amino acids. Between the trimmed V and J ends, which lost 3 bases and 1 base, there was a span of 5 bases. Germline CDR1 reads SNHLY; CDR2 reads FYNNEI. Here the CDR3 DNA reads TGTGCCAGCAGTGACACTCGCACAGATACGCAGTATTTT. This sequence encodes CASSDTRTDTQYF.

V and J are TRBV10-3 and TRBJ2-5; TRBD1 is a possible D gene (6 bases). V lost 5 bases, J lost 2 bases, and 12 bases lay in between. The CDR3 consists of 14 residues. Germline CDR1 reads ENHRY; CDR2 reads SYGVKD. The CDR3 spells CAISTGTPQETQYF. CDR3 DNA: TGTGCCATCAGTACCGGGACACCGCAAGAGACCCAGTACTTC.

This chain connects TRBV2 to TRBJ2-7; TRBD2 matches 13 bases. CDR1 SNHLY and CDR2 FYNNEI come from the germline V gene. This CDR3 region has 13 residues. The J segment lost 11 bases and the V segment lost 3 bases, leaving 4 bases of the junction unmatched. CDR3 residues: CASSDTSGRVEYF. The CDR3 DNA is TGTGCCAGCAGTGATACTAGCGGGAGGGTTGAGTACTTC.

The table lists this clone with a few counts. Distinct nucleotide sequences in the sample also encode this CDR3. V is TRBV6-6 and J is TRBJ1-1; possible D gene TRBD1, 5 bases. With 2 bases removed from V and 4 bases from J, the gap between germline ends came to 8 bases. CDR1 and CDR2 (germline): MNHNY, SVGAGI (reference sequence). The CDR3 length is 13 residues. The CDR3 DNA reads TGTGCCAGCAGTTACGCCGGGGGCACTGAAGCTTTCTTT. It translates to CASSYAGGTEAFF.

The chain links TRBV7-2 to TRBJ2-5; no firm D call. This CDR3 comprises 12 residues. V was trimmed by 5 bases and J by 2 bases, leaving 6 bases between them. Germline lookup yields CDR1 SGHTA and CDR2 FQGNSA. The CDR3 DNA is TGTGCCAGCAGCCTCCAACAAGAGACCCAGTACTTC. This translates into CASSLQQETQYF.

V and J are TRBV18 and TRBJ2-7; no definite D call. The ends were cut back, 3 bases at V and 4 bases at J, with 13 bases in the middle. Per germline, CDR1 KGHSH and CDR2 LQKENI. The CDR3 is made up of 14 amino acids. The CDR3 region is CASSPEVPWYEQYF. CDR3 DNA: TGTGCCAGCTCACCCGAGGTACCGTGGTACGAGCAGTACTTC.

About this clone: Other nucleotide sequences from this sample produce the same CDR3. The chain links TRBV18 to TRBJ1-1, with TRBD1 as a possible D gene (6 bases). Per the germline V gene, CDR1 is KGHSH and CDR2 is LQKENI. V lost 0 bases, J lost 1 base, and 12 bases lay in between. The CDR3 length is 16 residues. Here the CDR3 DNA reads TGTGCCAGCTCACCACCGGGGCAGGGGAAGAACACTGAAGCTTTCTTT. It yields the protein CASSPPGQGKNTEAFF.

The CDR3 reads CASSPTGGNTIYF. DNA for the CDR3: TGTGCCAGTAGTCCTACTGGAGGAAACACCATATATTTT. The chain couples TRBV19 to TRBJ1-3; the D is unclear. V lost 5 bases and J lost 4, with 9 bases in between. Germline-derived CDR1 and CDR2 are LNHDA and SQIVND (reference sequence). This CDR3 has 13 residues.

The rearrangement links TRBV7-9 to TRBJ1-1, with a tentative D call TRBD1 (6 bases). The CDR3 sequence is 17 residues long. Germline lookup yields CDR1 SEHNR and CDR2 FQNEAQ (reference sequence). Trimming shortened V by 2 bases and J by 7 bases, and 23 bases separated the two germline ends. The CDR3 protein is CASSLPPRDTYLGEAFF. CDR3 bases: TGTGCCAGCAGCTTACCCCCTAGGGACACCTACCTTGGTGAAGCTTTCTTT.

The chain carries TRBV6-5 and TRBJ2-3; 7 positions agree with TRBD1. The ends lost 6 bases at V and 5 bases at J; junction bases unmatched: 11. The germline gives CDR1 MNHEY, CDR2 SVGAGI. This CDR3 comprises 15 residues. CDR3 DNA: TGTGCCAGCAGACCACAGGGGCCCTCCGGAGATACGCAGTATTTT. As protein: CASRPQGPSGDTQYF.

The sample holds one count of this clone. The chain links TRBV30 to TRBJ2-7, with 12 nucleotides matching TRBD2. V gave up 2 bases and J gave up 6 bases; unmatched junction bases: 11. Per germline, CDR1 GTSNPN and CDR2 SVGIG (reference sequence). This CDR3 is built from 16 residues. CDR3 sequence: CAWSRNLAGGAGEQYF. The CDR3 DNA reads as TGTGCCTGGAGTAGGAACCTAGCGGGGGGGGCCGGCGAGCAGTACTTC.

The J gene is TRBJ1-1, the V gene TRBV28; D is unclear. V shed 4 bases and J shed 7 bases, with 10 bases lying between them. CDR1 is MDHEN and CDR2 is SYDVKM in the germline V gene. This CDR3 is built from 12 residues. CDR3 sequence: CASSSTMIEAFF. DNA of the CDR3: TGTGCCAGCAGTTCCACGATGATTGAAGCTTTCTTT.

The rearrangement joins TRBV6-4 to TRBJ2-6, with unresolved D. In germline, CDR1 is MRHNA, CDR2 SNTAGT. The CDR3 runs 14 residues. V lost 5 bases, J lost 0 bases, and 5 bases lay in between. The CDR3 reads CASSINSGANVLTF. Written as DNA, the CDR3 is TGTGCCAGCAGTATAAACTCTGGGGCCAACGTCCTGACTTTC.

V is TRBV19 and J is TRBJ2-5; 11 bases map to TRBD2. This CDR3 is built from 16 residues. CDR1 is LNHDA, CDR2 SQIVND, per germline (reference sequence). V trimming: 6 bases; J trimming: 2 bases; junction bases outside the gene matches: 8. The DNA of the CDR3 is TGTGCCAGTAGCACCTGGGGGACTAGCGGTCAAGAGACCCAGTACTTC. Translating gives CASSTWGTSGQETQYF.